One and the same sample provided the 5 T cell receptor beta chains below, sequenced in a study of cytomegalovirus exposure and HLA in healthy donors. In the PCR, 60 Vbeta and 13 Jbeta primers were used. Sequencing used immunoSEQ multiplex PCR; TCRdb keeps in-frame clones, though not all of them. The sample lists 99,000 or so clones; 83% were seen once. The sequencing sample was made of PBMCs. The receptors were sampled from a man between 18 and 29 years old in good health and CMV-seronegative.

CDR3 DNA sequence: TGTGCCAGCAGCCTTCATTTCGAAGGGGACTACGAGCAGTACTTC. It yields the protein CASSLHFEGDYEQYF. The V call is TRBV11-2, the J call TRBJ2-7, with a possible D match to TRBD1 (5 bases). The CDR3 length is 15 residues. The germline V and J ends were trimmed by 5 bases and 3 bases, with 17 bases remaining between them. Germline V gives CDR1 SGHAT, CDR2 FQNNGV.

V gene TRBV15 combines with J gene TRBJ1-1; tentatively, D is TRBD1 (5 bases). This CDR3 comprises 11 residues. The V gene's germline CDR1 is LNHNV and CDR2 YYDKDF (reference sequence). Trimming stripped 11 bases from V and 6 bases from J, with 13 bases between. The CDR3 region is CAPPRVPEAFF. Here the CDR3 DNA reads TGTGCCCCTCCCAGGGTCCCTGAAGCTTTCTTT.

This sequence joins TRBV5-4 and TRBJ2-2; 14 bases match TRBD2. V shed 5 bases, J shed 7 bases, and the junction held 4 bases outside the gene matches. The germline V gene has CDR1 SGHNT and CDR2 YYREEE (reference sequence). The CDR3 is made up of 15 amino acids. CDR3 protein: CASRRGLAGDGELFF. The CDR3 coding sequence is TGTGCCAGCAGACGGGGACTAGCGGGAGACGGGGAGCTGTTTTTT.

V gene TRBV7-8 combines with J gene TRBJ2-1; D perhaps matches TRBD2 (6 bases). Germline lookup yields CDR1 SGHVS and CDR2 FQNEAQ. The CDR3 length is 19 residues. V lost 5 bases and J 8 bases, leaving 31 bases between the germline ends. CDR3 nucleotides: TGTGCCAGCAGCCCACCGAACCCCTCGGGACTCCGTGGCCGCGATGAGCAGTTCTTC. This gives the protein CASSPPNPSGLRGRDEQFF.

Concerning this clone: At one end the junction does not follow the germline gene, possibly because of a read error. The rearrangement uses TRBV7-9 and TRBJ2-1; tentative D call: TRBD2 (5 bases). From germline, CDR1 is SEHNR and CDR2 FQNEAQ (reference sequence). The CDR3 has 15 amino acids. The CDR3 spells CSSSRVARAVYEQFF. CDR3 coding DNA: TGTTCCAGCAGCCGAGTAGCGAGAGCCGTCTATGAGCAGTTCTTC. The full variable domain, in which reference TRBV7-9 and TRBJ2-1 provide the parts outside the CDR3, is DTGVSQNPRHKITKRGQNVTFRCDPISEHNRLYWYRQTLGQGPEFLTYFQNEAQLEKSRLLSDRFSAERPKGSFSTLEIQRTEQGDSAMYLCSSSRVARAVYEQFFGPGTRLTVL.